The 3 T cell receptor beta chains reported below all come from one sample, sequenced in a study of beta chain features in type 1 diabetes. Investigators reverse transcribed all isolated RNA, so they sequenced expressed TCRB transcripts. Data came from immunoSEQ multiplex PCR; TCRdb stores just in-frame clones and leaves some out. Seen here are 120,000 to 150,000 clones, about 10% observed once, and the top ten hold around 1.4%. The sequencing input was naive CD4+ T cells from blood. The receptors shown here come from a man aged 18-30 years in good health.

This clone has only a few counts. The CDR3 DNA follows: TGTGCCATTCGGGCCAGCAGCGGGGGGGAGTCGGTTACGCAGTATTTT. Its translation: CAIRASSGGESVTQYF. This chain connects TRBV10-3 to TRBJ2-3, with TRBD2 matching over 10 bases. The V and J ends lost 9 bases and 8 bases, in that order; junction bases with no gene match: 17. CDR1 and CDR2 from the germline V gene are ENHRY and SYGVKD. The CDR3 covers 16 residues.

This clone was counted between two and nine times. The chain is built from TRBV12-5 and TRBJ2-1; 7 bases fit TRBD1. The CDR3 consists of 16 residues. V lost 0 bases to trimming and J lost 7 bases; unmatched junction nucleotides: 9. The V gene's germline CDR1 is LGHNT and CDR2 FRNRAP. This chain's CDR3 is CASGLVLGQEVNEQFF. The CDR3 DNA reads as TGTGCTAGTGGTTTGGTACTCGGACAGGAGGTAAATGAGCAGTTCTTC.

In its sample, this clone was seen a few times. The V call is TRBV7-7, the J call TRBJ2-1; 8 nucleotides line up with TRBD2. This CDR3 is 15 amino acids long. Germline CDR1 and CDR2: SSHAT and FNYEAQ (reference sequence). J was trimmed by 4 bases and V by 3 bases; bases with no gene match: 5. CDR3 DNA: TGTGCCAGCAGCTTGGGAGCGGGGGTATACAATGAGCAGTTCTTC. It is translated as CASSLGAGVYNEQFF.